These T cell receptor beta chains were read from a single sample in a study of blood T cell repertoires in COVID-19. The data were produced by immunoSEQ multiplex PCR, yet TCRdb's version contains in-frame clones alone and is incomplete. The sample lists 300,000 to 350,000 clones; 75% to 90% were seen once. The sample taken for sequencing was peripheral blood. The origin of the receptors is a man between 18 and 35 years old with active or convalescent COVID-19. CDR3s include the opening cysteine and the closing phenylalanine or tryptophan. Each record gives: J gene, V gene, CDR3 protein.

j_call: TRBJ1-2; v_call: TRBV6-5; cdr3_aa: CASSIQGRDYGYTF
j_call: TRBJ2-1; v_call: TRBV11-2; cdr3_aa: CASSFRGRAGDEQFF
j_call: TRBJ2-7; v_call: TRBV5-6; cdr3_aa: CASSSKKGGHVGYEQYF
j_call: TRBJ1-1; v_call: TRBV5-1; cdr3_aa: CASSLVAGPNTEAFF
j_call: TRBJ2-2; v_call: TRBV10-1; cdr3_aa: CASGAGGGKFANTGELFF
j_call: TRBJ1-3; v_call: TRBV28; cdr3_aa: CASSLLDRAFSGNTIYF
j_call: TRBJ1-5; v_call: TRBV18; cdr3_aa: CASSPSPGQGLGNQPQHF
j_call: TRBJ2-2; v_call: TRBV4-2; cdr3_aa: CASSQGTDNTGELFF
j_call: TRBJ1-5; v_call: TRBV7-3; cdr3_aa: CASSLGQHQPQHF
j_call: TRBJ1-3; v_call: TRBV9; cdr3_aa: CASSADTGTGNTIYF
j_call: TRBJ1-5; v_call: TRBV24-1; cdr3_aa: CATSAGRGQPQHF
j_call: TRBJ1-5; v_call: TRBV7-8; cdr3_aa: CASSSWTGNSNQPQHF
j_call: TRBJ2-7; v_call: TRBV27; cdr3_aa: CASSFSRGATYEQYF
j_call: TRBJ1-2; v_call: TRBV4-1; cdr3_aa: CASSQEGRGWGYGYTF
j_call: TRBJ1-4; v_call: TRBV12-3/TRBV12-4; cdr3_aa: CASSLWAYEKLFF
j_call: TRBJ2-7; v_call: TRBV3-1/TRBV3-2; cdr3_aa: CASSQVLHEQYF
j_call: TRBJ1-2; v_call: TRBV27; cdr3_aa: CASSLRTGRPNYGYTF
j_call: TRBJ2-7; v_call: TRBV3-1/TRBV3-2; cdr3_aa: CASSQVGQGRYEQYF
j_call: TRBJ2-1; v_call: TRBV5-1; cdr3_aa: CASSLSSYNEQFF
j_call: TRBJ2-7; v_call: TRBV15; cdr3_aa: CATSRAGGEQYF
j_call: TRBJ2-7; v_call: TRBV7-9; cdr3_aa: CASQDRASSYEQYF
j_call: TRBJ2-6; v_call: TRBV9; cdr3_aa: CASSDRGGNSGGANVLTF
j_call: TRBJ1-4; v_call: TRBV7-9; cdr3_aa: CASSITQGPNEKLFF
j_call: TRBJ2-5; v_call: TRBV3-1/TRBV3-2; cdr3_aa: CASSRRDRGGETQYF
j_call: TRBJ1-1; v_call: TRBV7-9; cdr3_aa: CASSLVPYTEAFF
j_call: TRBJ2-1; v_call: TRBV7-3; cdr3_aa: CASSLGGSIFNEQFF
j_call: TRBJ2-3; v_call: TRBV5-1; cdr3_aa: CASSQGAVGTDTQYF
j_call: TRBJ1-3; v_call: TRBV3-1/TRBV3-2; cdr3_aa: CASSQSVVSRGLSGNTIYF
j_call: TRBJ2-5; v_call: TRBV3-1/TRBV3-2; cdr3_aa: CASKYRATQYF
j_call: TRBJ1-2; v_call: TRBV13; cdr3_aa: CASSQGGWVGYTF
j_call: TRBJ2-7; v_call: TRBV19; cdr3_aa: CASSTSGRGEQYF
j_call: TRBJ2-2; v_call: TRBV5-1; cdr3_aa: CASSILQGASTGELFF
j_call: TRBJ2-1; v_call: TRBV12-5; cdr3_aa: CASGLDPGQGLNEQFF
j_call: TRBJ1-2; v_call: TRBV10-3; cdr3_aa: CAISDRVIKGYTF
j_call: TRBJ1-6; v_call: TRBV4-3; cdr3_aa: CASSPWQGDNSPLHF
j_call: TRBJ2-4; v_call: TRBV28; cdr3_aa: CASSPGVTSGGAGDIQYF
j_call: TRBJ2-3; v_call: TRBV7-2; cdr3_aa: CASSLSSLTDTQYF
j_call: TRBJ2-3; v_call: TRBV27; cdr3_aa: CASSPFVAGGPNTQYF
j_call: TRBJ2-2; v_call: TRBV11-3; cdr3_aa: CASSQRDTFTGELFF
j_call: TRBJ1-2; v_call: TRBV5-1; cdr3_aa: CASSLGDRGLAGIGYTF
j_call: TRBJ2-2; v_call: TRBV19; cdr3_aa: CASRIAGGVTGELFF
j_call: TRBJ2-7; v_call: TRBV12-3/TRBV12-4; cdr3_aa: CASSLDRAYEQYF
j_call: TRBJ1-6; v_call: TRBV6-1; cdr3_aa: CASSETENSPLHF
j_call: TRBJ1-3; v_call: TRBV10-2; cdr3_aa: CASRQGASSGNTIYF
j_call: TRBJ2-7; v_call: TRBV27; cdr3_aa: CASSLFPPYEQYF
j_call: TRBJ2-1; v_call: TRBV6-5; cdr3_aa: CASSYRDTNEQFF
j_call: TRBJ2-6; v_call: TRBV6-2/TRBV6-3; cdr3_aa: CASSYEGVTGANVLTF
j_call: TRBJ2-5; v_call: TRBV5-1; cdr3_aa: CASSFSVPTWETQYF
j_call: TRBJ1-1; v_call: TRBV11-2; cdr3_aa: CASSLDLTRGTEAFF
j_call: TRBJ2-3; v_call: TRBV20-1; cdr3_aa: CSASLLAGVGDTQYF
j_call: TRBJ1-2; v_call: TRBV5-6; cdr3_aa: CASSRRTGLGYTF
j_call: TRBJ1-5; v_call: TRBV18; cdr3_aa: CASSPGQVGQPQHF
j_call: TRBJ2-3; v_call: TRBV27; cdr3_aa: CASLERGGPADTQYF
j_call: TRBJ2-3; v_call: TRBV10-1; cdr3_aa: CASSEDRGGSTDTQYF
j_call: TRBJ2-1; v_call: TRBV3-1/TRBV3-2; cdr3_aa: CASSPLSGGAGYNEQFF